This entry lists 6 T cell receptor beta chains sequenced from one sample in a study of low-dose radiotherapy and immunotherapy resistance in tumors. The time point was: after trial treatment. Treatment in this sample: LDRT plus nivolumab, ipilimumab, low-dose cyclophosphamide and aspirin (RACIN trial). Alpha and beta chains were covered, as first-strand cDNA relied on TRAV- and TRBV-specific primers. A constant-region primer paired with the V-primer adapter amplified TCRs over about 19 PCR cycles. TCRdb analysed the reads with MiXCR anew, one entry per CDR3 protein. The sample holds 85,000 to 95,000 distinct CDR3 sequences, 20% to 25% seen once. Source: PBMCs, taken after low-dose radiotherapy plus immunotherapy. Source of these receptors: a female donor with ovarian cancer.

This clonotype occurred many times. The chain links TRBV28 to TRBJ2-1; 10 nucleotides line up with TRBD2. The CDR3 runs to 16 residues. The junction had 9 bases not matched to a gene; V was cut back by 6 bases and J by 4 bases. The germline V gene encodes CDR1 MDHEN and CDR2 SYDVKM. The CDR3 bases are TGTGCCAGCAGATTAGCGGGGGGCCGTTCTTACAATGAGCAGTTCTTC. This codes for CASRLAGGRSYNEQFF.

As concerns this clonotype: The likely explanation is a read error, given a far larger clone one base away. V usage is TRBV6-8 and J usage is TRBJ1-5; tentative D call: TRBD1 (6 bases). This CDR3 has 15 residues. Germline values: CDR1 MNHGY, CDR2 SAAAGT. The CDR3 DNA follows: TGTACCAGCAAGAGGTCGGGACACAGCAATCAGCCCCAGCATTTT. It is translated as CTSKRSGHSNQPQHF.

The chain has TRBV28 and TRBJ2-5; D possibly uses TRBD1 or TRBD2 (6 bases each). This CDR3 comprises 14 residues. The ends were cut back, 7 bases at V and 9 bases at J, with 21 bases in the middle. Germline CDR1 reads MDHEN; CDR2 reads SYDVKM. Here the CDR3 reads CASTRQATRRAQYF. The CDR3 bases are TGTGCCAGCACCAGACAGGCCACCAGGAGGGCCCAGTACTTC.

This clonotype has at least ten counts. The chain links TRBV19 to TRBJ2-5; TRBD1 aligns across 8 bases. The ends lost 4 bases at V and 3 bases at J; junction bases unmatched: 7. The CDR3 is 15 amino acids. CDR1 and CDR2 from the germline V gene are LNHDA and SQIVND (reference sequence). CDR3 loop: CASSTQTGGKETQYF. The CDR3, as DNA: TGTGCCAGTAGTACCCAAACAGGGGGAAAAGAGACCCAGTACTTC. Looking up the rest from reference TRBV19 and TRBJ2-5 gives the full variable domain: DGGITQSPKYLFRKEGQNVTLSCEQNLNHDAMYWYRQDPGQGLRLIYYSQIVNDFQKGDIAEGYSVSREKKESFPLTVTSAQKNPTAFYLCASSTQTGGKETQYFGPGTRLLVL.

The table lists this clonotype with many counts. This chain joins TRBV19 and TRBJ2-6, with no clear D. There are 15 residues in the CDR3. Germline V lookup: CDR1 LNHDA, CDR2 SQIVND (reference sequence). V lost 1 base to trimming and J lost 0 bases, with 4 bases between them. The CDR3 loop reads CASSIGDSGANVLTF. CDR3 sequence (DNA): TGTGCCAGTAGTATAGGGGACTCTGGGGCCAACGTCCTGACTTTC. The full variable domain, completed using reference TRBV19 and TRBJ2-6, is DGGITQSPKYLFRKEGQNVTLSCEQNLNHDAMYWYRQDPGQGLRLIYYSQIVNDFQKGDIAEGYSVSREKKESFPLTVTSAQKNPTAFYLCASSIGDSGANVLTFGAGSRLTVL.

The sample holds many counts of this clonotype. The V gene is TRBV28, the J gene TRBJ2-5; possibly TRBD1 for D (7 bases). This CDR3 contains 15 residues. The V gene's germline CDR1 is MDHEN and CDR2 SYDVKM. The V and J ends lost 8 bases and 5 bases respectively, with 21 bases between them. The CDR3 DNA is TGTGCCAGCCAAAAAGGGCAGGGGGGAGGCGAGACCCAGTACTTC. Translated, it gives CASQKGQGGGETQYF.